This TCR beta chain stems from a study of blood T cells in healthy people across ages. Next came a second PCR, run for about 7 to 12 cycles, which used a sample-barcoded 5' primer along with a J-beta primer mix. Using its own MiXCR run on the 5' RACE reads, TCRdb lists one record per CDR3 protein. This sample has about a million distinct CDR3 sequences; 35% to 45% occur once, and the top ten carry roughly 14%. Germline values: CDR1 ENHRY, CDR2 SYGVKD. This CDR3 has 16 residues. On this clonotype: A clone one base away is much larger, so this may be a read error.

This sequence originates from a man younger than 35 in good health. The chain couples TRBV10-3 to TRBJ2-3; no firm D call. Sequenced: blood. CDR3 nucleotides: TGTGCCGTCAGTGAGTCGCTGGAGAATTACACAGATACGCAGTATTTT. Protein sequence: CAVSESLENYTDTQYF.